A selection of T cell receptor beta chains follows, all from one sample in a study of control samples from healthy donors and cancer patients. Using immunoSEQ multiplex PCR, the repertoire was profiled, and TCRdb retains in-frame clones only, with some absent. This sample's table reports fewer than 250,000 clones. Sequences were obtained from blood. These receptors came from a woman aged 25 to 39 in good health. The CDR3 runs from the conserved cysteine through the conserved F or W. A D gene is named only where the DNA matches it firmly.

V: TRBV14
J: TRBJ2-5
D: .
DNA: TGTGCCAGCAGCCATTTTATCGGAGATGGGGGGGAGACCCAGTACTTC
CDR3: CASSHFIGDGGETQYF

V: TRBV5-1
J: TRBJ2-3
D: TRBD1
DNA: TGCGCCAGCGGATACACAGGGGGTAGCACAGATACGCAGTATTTT
CDR3: CASGYTGGSTDTQYF

V: TRBV12-3/TRBV12-4
J: TRBJ2-4
D: .
DNA: TGTGCCAGCAGTTTCGAGGGGGAGGATGGGCCGTACTTC
CDR3: CASSFEGEDGPYF

V: TRBV5-1
J: TRBJ1-3
D: .
DNA: TGCGCCAGCAGCTTGTCGGGACATTCCGGAAACACCATATATTTT
CDR3: CASSLSGHSGNTIYF

V: TRBV6-5
J: TRBJ2-7
D: TRBD1
DNA: TGTGCCAGCAGTTACCGAACGGGACAGGGGAACGAGCAGTACTTC
CDR3: CASSYRTGQGNEQYF

V: TRBV7-9
J: TRBJ1-3
D: TRBD1
DNA: TGTGCCAGCAGCCGGGGGGACAGGGGAAACACCATATATTTT
CDR3: CASSRGDRGNTIYF

V: TRBV3-1/TRBV3-2
J: TRBJ1-2
D: TRBD1
DNA: TGTGCCAGCAGCCTGGGGACAGGGACGAGTGGCTACACCTTC
CDR3: CASSLGTGTSGYTF

V: TRBV21-1
J: TRBJ1-1
D: .
DNA: TGTGCCAGCAGCAAAATCCCCAGGGGGGGACCCATGAACACTGAAGCTTTCTTT
CDR3: CASSKIPRGGPMNTEAFF

V: TRBV10-3
J: TRBJ2-3
D: TRBD2
DNA: TGTGCCACAAACGGATTGGGACTAGCGGGGGATACGCAGTATTTT
CDR3: CATNGLGLAGDTQYF

V: TRBV27
J: TRBJ2-7
D: .
DNA: TGTGCCAGCAGTTTGGAACAGGGAGGAATCTACGAGCAGTACTTC
CDR3: CASSLEQGGIYEQYF

V: TRBV5-1
J: TRBJ2-5
D: TRBD1
DNA: TGCGCCAGCAGCGTGCTGGGACAGACCCAAGAGACCCAGTACTTC
CDR3: CASSVLGQTQETQYF

V: TRBV5-6
J: TRBJ1-4
D: TRBD1
DNA: TGTGCCAGCAGACTTTCCGGGACAGCTAATGAAAAACTGTTTTTT
CDR3: CASRLSGTANEKLFF

V: TRBV7-2
J: TRBJ2-3
D: .
DNA: TGTGCCAGCAGCCCGGGGGGCCTTACAGATACGCAGTATTTT
CDR3: CASSPGGLTDTQYF

V: TRBV7-2
J: TRBJ1-2
D: TRBD1
DNA: TGTGCCAGCAGCCGTTATTTGGAGACAGGGCTAGGCTACACCTTC
CDR3: CASSRYLETGLGYTF

V: TRBV5-6
J: TRBJ2-7
D: TRBD2
DNA: TGTGCCAGCAGCCAGAGACTAGCGGCGACCTACGAGCAGTACTTC
CDR3: CASSQRLAATYEQYF

V: TRBV19
J: TRBJ1-5
D: .
DNA: TGTGCCAGTAGTAAGGTCGTTAGCAATCAGCCCCAGCATTTT
CDR3: CASSKVVSNQPQHF

V: TRBV27
J: TRBJ1-2
D: .
DNA: TGTGCCAGCAGTTGGGGGGACACTTCTATATATGGCTACACCTTC
CDR3: CASSWGDTSIYGYTF

V: TRBV6-5
J: TRBJ1-1
D: TRBD1
DNA: TGTGCCAGCAGACAGGGGAAGGTGAGCGTGGGAGCTTTCTTT
CDR3: CASRQGKVSVGAFF

V: TRBV28
J: TRBJ1-4
D: .
DNA: TGTGCCAGCATGGTACCAGGGGTTAATGAAAAACTGTTTTTT
CDR3: CASMVPGVNEKLFF

V: TRBV6-5
J: TRBJ1-4
D: .
DNA: TGTGCCAGCAGCCGCATGCCGAGGGCAGAGATTGAGCTGTTTTTT
CDR3: CASSRMPRAEIELFF

V: TRBV5-4
J: TRBJ1-4
D: .
DNA: TGTGCCAGCAGCTTGGGGGGTCCTAATGAAAAACTGTTTTTT
CDR3: CASSLGGPNEKLFF

V: TRBV14
J: TRBJ1-1
D: .
DNA: TGTGCCAGCAGCCAAGACTTATGGGGCACTGAAGCTTTCTTT
CDR3: CASSQDLWGTEAFF

V: TRBV5-1
J: TRBJ2-7
D: .
DNA: TGCGCCAGCAGCTTTGACCGGACAGTATCCTACGAGCAGTACTTC
CDR3: CASSFDRTVSYEQYF

V: TRBV28
J: TRBJ1-5
D: .
DNA: TGTGCCAGCAGTCTGGGGGGGAGCAATCAGCCCCAGCATTTT
CDR3: CASSLGGSNQPQHF

V: TRBV7-9
J: TRBJ1-6
D: .
DNA: TGTGCCAGCAGCACGGTGGGGGGTTCACCCCTCCACTTT
CDR3: CASSTVGGSPLHF

V: TRBV7-6
J: TRBJ1-1
D: .
DNA: TGTGCCAGCAGCTTGGTTGGGGGAGTGAACACTGAAGCTTTCTTT
CDR3: CASSLVGGVNTEAFF

V: TRBV6-2/TRBV6-3
J: TRBJ1-5
D: .
DNA: TGTGCCAGCAGTTACGCGTTGAGCAATCAGCCCCAGCATTTT
CDR3: CASSYALSNQPQHF

V: TRBV13
J: TRBJ1-1
D: .
DNA: TGTGCCAGCAGTTTAAAGAACACTGAAGCTTTCTTT
CDR3: CASSLKNTEAFF

V: TRBV6-5
J: TRBJ2-5
D: .
DNA: TGTGCCAGCAGCCGAACCGGGACTTCAACCCAGTACTTC
CDR3: CASSRTGTSTQYF

V: TRBV7-2
J: TRBJ2-5
D: .
DNA: TGTGCCAGCAGCCTCAGCTGGATCTTGGGGGAGACCCAGTACTTC
CDR3: CASSLSWILGETQYF

V: TRBV7-2
J: TRBJ2-2
D: TRBD1
DNA: TGTGCCAGCAGCCGCCCACAGGGGCACAGGGGCAGGAACACCGGGGAGCTGTTTTTT
CDR3: CASSRPQGHRGRNTGELFF

V: TRBV2
J: TRBJ2-1
D: .
DNA: TGTGCCAGCAGTCCTTCGGTCCACAATGAGCAGTTCTTC
CDR3: CASSPSVHNEQFF

V: TRBV3-1/TRBV3-2
J: TRBJ2-7
D: .
DNA: TGTGCCAGCAGCCAGACCGGACGAGAGCAGTACTTC
CDR3: CASSQTGREQYF

V: TRBV5-1
J: TRBJ2-7
D: .
DNA: TGCGCCAGCAGCAACGGTGAAAAGAAGGTAGTGGTCGAGCAGTACTTC
CDR3: CASSNGEKKVVVEQYF

V: TRBV5-1
J: TRBJ1-6
D: TRBD1
DNA: TGCGCCAGCAGCTCGCCTGGGACAGGGGTCAATTCACCCCTCCACTTT
CDR3: CASSSPGTGVNSPLHF

V: TRBV27
J: TRBJ1-6
D: .
DNA: TGTGCCAGCAGTTTAACCAGGGGTAATTCACCCCTCCACTTT
CDR3: CASSLTRGNSPLHF

V: TRBV28
J: TRBJ2-7
D: .
DNA: TGTGCCAGCAGTTCCCCCTACGAGCAGTACTTC
CDR3: CASSSPYEQYF

V: TRBV29-1
J: TRBJ2-5
D: TRBD2
DNA: TGCAGCGTAGCCCACCTAGCGGGGATACAAGAGACCCAGTACTTC
CDR3: CSVAHLAGIQETQYF

V: TRBV4-3
J: TRBJ2-7
D: TRBD1
DNA: TGCGCCAGCAGCCAAGATCCGGGACAGACTTACGAGCAGTACTTC
CDR3: CASSQDPGQTYEQYF

V: TRBV30
J: TRBJ2-7
D: TRBD2
DNA: TGTGCCTGGAGTGTAGGTAGCGGGGCCTACGAGCAGTACTTC
CDR3: CAWSVGSGAYEQYF

V: TRBV7-2
J: TRBJ1-2
D: .
DNA: TGTGCCAGCAGCTTGGAGCGTGGCCGCAGGACCTTC
CDR3: CASSLERGRRTF